This T cell receptor (beta chain) was observed in a study of response to subunit inactivated influenza vaccine. CDR3 size: 15 residues. V was clipped by 3 bases and J by 1 base, with 7 bases between them. This clonotype was seen a handful of times. TCRdb reprocessed the RT-PCR reads with MiXCR, giving one entry per CDR3 protein. Here the sample spans hundreds of thousands of distinct CDR3 sequences, around 25% being singletons. The specimen was CD4+ T cells sorted from PBMCs, collected roughly 5 days after vaccination. The receptor was isolated from a man aged 45 to 65 who received an inactivated influenza vaccine. The rearrangement links TRBV12-3 or TRBV12-4 to TRBJ2-6; no clear D. In nucleotides, the CDR3 is TGTGCCAGCAGTTTTAGGACGTCTGGGGCCAACGTCCTGACTTTC. It encodes CASSFRTSGANVLTF.